This section outlines one T cell receptor (beta chain) sequence together with its context. What it recognizes is unknown. V was cut by 8 bases and J by 2 bases, with 12 bases left in between. The CDR3 spans 14 residues. CDR1 SNHLY and CDR2 FYNNEI come from the germline V gene. The sample originates from a study of chemoradiotherapy in HPV16-positive cancers. General study findings and limits: Candidate HPV-specific clones and E7-related TCR motifs grew in tumor during treatment. Functional assays defining HPV-specific T cells used only a couple of HPV16-positive patients.

Assay used: immunoSEQ multiplex PCR; TCRdb lists only in-frame clones, some missing. The sample lists roughly 6,900 clones, roughly 80% occurring once. The chain joins TRBV2 to TRBJ2-2, with D tentatively TRBD1 (5 bases). Sample acquisition took place from a patient who underwent chemoradiotherapy. The receptor comes from a human donor with HPV-associated anogenital cancer. The CDR3 sequence is CASWGRYNTGELFF. The CDR3 nucleotides are TGTGCCAGCTGGGGCCGGTACAACACCGGGGAGCTGTTTTTT.